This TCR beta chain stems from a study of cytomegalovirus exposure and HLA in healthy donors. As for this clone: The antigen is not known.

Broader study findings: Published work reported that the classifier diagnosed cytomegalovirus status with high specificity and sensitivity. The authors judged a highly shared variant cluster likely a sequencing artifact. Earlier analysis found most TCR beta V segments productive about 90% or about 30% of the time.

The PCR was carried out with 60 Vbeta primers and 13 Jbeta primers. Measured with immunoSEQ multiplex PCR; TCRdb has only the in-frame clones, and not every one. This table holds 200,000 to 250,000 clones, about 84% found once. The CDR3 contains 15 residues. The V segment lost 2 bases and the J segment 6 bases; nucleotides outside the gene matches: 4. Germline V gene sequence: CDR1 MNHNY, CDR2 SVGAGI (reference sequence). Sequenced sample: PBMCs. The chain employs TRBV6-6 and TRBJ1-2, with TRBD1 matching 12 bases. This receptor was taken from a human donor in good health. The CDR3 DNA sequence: TGTGCCAGCAGTTACGGATGGGACAGGGGGCATGGCTACACCTTC. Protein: CASSYGWDRGHGYTF.